Each of the 23 T cell receptor beta chains below was sequenced from the same sample in a study of blood T cell repertoires in COVID-19. The method was immunoSEQ multiplex PCR; TCRdb's version includes in-frame clones alone and lacks a portion of them. The data hold over 150,000 clones, with more than 85% observed a single time. Source material: PBMCs or T cells enriched from blood (not recorded which). These receptors all stem from a woman aged 45-59 years who had recovered from COVID-19.

The chain combines TRBV5-1 with TRBJ2-5, with D perhaps TRBD2 (6 bases). The CDR3 loop spans 15 amino acids. In germline, CDR1 is SGHRS, CDR2 YFSETQ. The V end was cut by 1 base, the J end by 0 bases, with 10 bases between. The CDR3 reads CASSLSSGDQETQYF. Here the CDR3 DNA reads TGCGCCAGCAGCTTGAGCTCGGGGGACCAAGAGACCCAGTACTTC.

This clone was seen more than once but under ten times. The V gene is TRBV19, the J gene TRBJ2-7; a weak D match, TRBD1 (7 bases). Trimming cost V 3 bases and J 5 bases, with 17 bases left between them. This CDR3 is 15 amino acids long. Germline V gene data show CDR1 as LNHDA and CDR2 as SQIVND (reference sequence). This chain's CDR3 is CASSIWAGGFDEQYF. Here the CDR3 DNA reads TGTGCCAGTAGTATTTGGGCAGGGGGGTTCGACGAGCAGTACTTC.

V usage is TRBV24-1 and J usage is TRBJ2-1; TRBD2 matches at 11 bases. V lost 3 bases and J lost 7; bases outside the gene matches: 16. Germline-derived CDR1 and CDR2 are KGHDR and SFDVKD. CDR3 length equals 19 residues. The CDR3 DNA sequence: TGTGCCACCAGTGATCCAAAAACACCACTAGCGGGAGTTTATAATGAGCAGTTCTTC. Translating it yields CATSDPKTPLAGVYNEQFF.

This clone has more than one count but fewer than ten. The chain couples TRBV3-1 (or the pseudogene TRBV3-2) to TRBJ2-2; D gene uncertain. Trimming took 1 base from V and 8 from J, leaving 14 bases between them. Germline V gives CDR1 LGHDT, CDR2 YNNKEL (reference sequence). The CDR3 is made up of 15 amino acids. DNA of the CDR3: TGTGCCAGCAGCCAAGTAGGTCTGCCAGGAGGGGAGCTGTTTTTT. It yields the protein CASSQVGLPGGELFF.

The chain joins TRBV30 to TRBJ2-5; TRBD2 agrees at 10 bases. Germline V gene sequence: CDR1 GTSNPN, CDR2 SVGIG (reference sequence). The V and J ends lost 1 base and 2 bases, in that order; junction bases with no gene match: 7. This CDR3 has 16 amino acids. The CDR3 loop reads CAWSAKQAGGQETQYF. DNA of the CDR3: TGTGCCTGGAGTGCGAAACAAGCGGGAGGGCAAGAGACCCAGTACTTC.

The rearrangement links TRBV6-1 to TRBJ1-2; 7 bases line up with TRBD1. Germline V CDR1 and CDR2: MNHNS, SASEGT. J was trimmed by 4 bases and V by 0 bases; bases with no gene match: 5. This CDR3 is 15 amino acids long. CDR3 residues: CASSEAVTGTYGYTF. The CDR3 coding sequence is TGTGCCAGCAGTGAAGCGGTGACAGGGACCTATGGCTACACCTTC.

The rearrangement uses TRBV27 and TRBJ2-1; D unclear. Germline CDR1 MNHEY, CDR2 SMNVEV (reference sequence). The CDR3 has 15 amino acids. V lost 0 bases, J lost 0 bases, and 6 bases lay in between. The CDR3 DNA sequence: TGTGCCAGCAGTTTATCGATCAGCTCCTACAATGAGCAGTTCTTC. Its translation: CASSLSISSYNEQFF.

J is TRBJ2-1 and V is TRBV9; tentative D call: TRBD2 (5 bases). V shed 0 bases and J shed 4 bases, with 14 bases lying between them. This CDR3 is built from 16 residues. Germline V gene lookup returns CDR1 SGDLS and CDR2 YYNGEE. Here the CDR3 DNA reads TGTGCCAGCAGCGTAGTTTCGAGGGCCAGATACAATGAGCAGTTCTTC. Translated, it gives CASSVVSRARYNEQFF.

The V gene is TRBV15, the J gene TRBJ1-5, with TRBD1 as a possible D gene (5 bases). Germline CDR1 reads LNHNV; CDR2 reads YYDKDF (reference sequence). This CDR3 spans 13 amino acids. V lost 5 bases, J lost 6 bases, and 11 bases lay in between. The CDR3, as DNA: TGTGCCACCAGCGTCGGCGGGGGTCAGCCCCAGCATTTT. It yields the protein CATSVGGGQPQHF. The full variable domain, completed using reference TRBV15 and TRBJ1-5, is DAMVIQNPRYQVTQFGKPVTLSCSQTLNHNVMYWYQQKSSQAPKLLFHYYDKDFNNEADTPDNFQSRRPNTSFCFLDIRSPGLGDTAMYLCATSVGGGQPQHFGDGTRLSIL.

This chain connects TRBV9 to TRBJ2-1; possibly TRBD2 for D (5 bases). CDR1 is SGDLS and CDR2 is YYNGEE in the germline V gene. The ends were cut back, 0 bases at V and 7 bases at J, with 11 bases in the middle. This CDR3 spans 14 amino acids. The CDR3 coding sequence is TGTGCCAGCAGCGTAGCTCTTGGAGGAAATGAGCAGTTCTTC. Its translation is CASSVALGGNEQFF.

The genes are TRBV7-9 and TRBJ1-1; TRBD1 matches 8 bases. Germline assignment: CDR1 SEHNR and CDR2 FQNEAQ (reference sequence). This CDR3 is built from 14 residues. The ends lost 5 bases at V and 4 bases at J; junction bases unmatched: 6. CDR3 nucleotide sequence: TGTGCCAGCAGCCAAGGACAGGGTGGCACTGAAGCTTTCTTT. This gives the protein CASSQGQGGTEAFF.

The V and J genes are TRBV3-1 (or the pseudogene TRBV3-2) and TRBJ2-1, with D possibly matching TRBD2 (6 bases). Trimming shortened V by 10 bases and J by 4 bases, and 11 bases separated the two germline ends. The V gene's germline CDR1 is LGHDT and CDR2 YNNKEL (reference sequence). The CDR3 consists of 12 residues. For the CDR3, the DNA is TGTGCCACAGATAGCGGATACAATGAGCAGTTCTTC. It codes for CATDSGYNEQFF.

The chain joins TRBV15 to TRBJ1-4, with D possibly TRBD1 on 5 matching bases. From germline, CDR1 is LNHNV and CDR2 YYDKDF (reference sequence). The V end was cut by 3 bases, the J end by 7 bases, with 12 bases between. The CDR3 length is 14 residues. CDR3 DNA: TGTGCCACCAGCAGTGGGGGGTCGGGTGAAAAACTGTTTTTT. This gives the protein CATSSGGSGEKLFF. The whole variable domain, filled in from reference TRBV15 and TRBJ1-4, reads DAMVIQNPRYQVTQFGKPVTLSCSQTLNHNVMYWYQQKSSQAPKLLFHYYDKDFNNEADTPDNFQSRRPNTSFCFLDIRSPGLGDTAMYLCATSSGGSGEKLFFGSGTQLSVL.

In this sample, this clone turned up a few times. V gene TRBV11-2 combines with J gene TRBJ2-7, with D possibly matching TRBD1 (6 bases). Trimming pared 5 bases from V and 2 bases from J, leaving 13 bases between. Looked up from germline, CDR1 is SGHAT and CDR2 is FQNNGV. The CDR3 is 14 residues long. CDR3 sequence reads: CASSRWDTTYEQYF. The DNA of the CDR3 is TGTGCCAGCAGCCGCTGGGACACTACCTACGAGCAGTACTTC. Full variable domain (outside the CDR3, taken from reference TRBV11-2 and TRBJ2-7): EAGVAQSPRYKIIEKRQSVAFWCNPISGHATLYWYQQILGQGPKLLIQFQNNGVVDDSQLPKDRFSAERLKGVDSTLKIQPAKLEDSAVYLCASSRWDTTYEQYFGPGTRLTVT.

The chain couples TRBV15 to TRBJ1-1; D may be TRBD1 (5 bases). Trimming took 5 bases from V and 5 from J, leaving 12 bases between them. Germline V gene data show CDR1 as LNHNV and CDR2 as YYDKDF (reference sequence). The length of the CDR3 is 13 residues. The CDR3 nucleotides read TGTGCCACCAGCCAAGACAGAAGGACTGAAGCTTTCTTT. Amino acids: CATSQDRRTEAFF.

The table lists this clone with a count of one. The chain uses TRBV5-1 and TRBJ1-4; D is perhaps TRBD1 (5 bases). The CDR3 has 18 amino acids. Trimming stripped 0 bases from V and 0 bases from J, with 15 bases between. The V gene's germline CDR1 is SGHRS and CDR2 YFSETQ. The CDR3 sequence: CASSLVPMTDATNEKLFF. Here the CDR3 DNA reads TGCGCCAGCAGCTTGGTGCCTATGACAGACGCAACTAATGAAAAACTGTTTTTT.

The chain joins TRBV9 to TRBJ1-2; possibly TRBD1 for D (6 bases). The CDR3 loop spans 15 amino acids. Between the trimmed V and J ends, which lost 4 bases and 4 bases, there was a span of 17 bases. CDR1 SGDLS and CDR2 YYNGEE come from the germline V gene. CDR3 sequence (DNA): TGTGCCAGCAGCCTCGAGACGGGGGGGGCCTATGGCTACACCTTC. Its protein is CASSLETGGAYGYTF.

This clone occurred once. This chain joins TRBV5-1 and TRBJ2-1, with TRBD1 as a possible D gene (6 bases). V was pared by 8 bases and J by 7 bases, with 16 bases between. CDR3 size: 13 residues. Looked up from germline, CDR1 is SGHRS and CDR2 is YFSETQ. The CDR3 nucleotides read TGCGCCAGTAGAGGGGCAGGGGCGAATGAGCAGTTCTTC. Its translation: CASRGAGANEQFF.

This clone was counted a single time. As DNA, the CDR3 is TGTGCCTGGAGTGTCAGGACTAGCGGGAGGAATGAGCAGTTCTTC. Translating it yields CAWSVRTSGRNEQFF. The rearrangement joins TRBV30 to TRBJ2-1; 14 nucleotides agree with TRBD2. J gave up 7 bases and V 0 bases, and 2 bases lay outside the gene matches. The germline V gene has CDR1 GTSNPN and CDR2 SVGIG (reference sequence). The CDR3 length is 15 residues.

This chain connects TRBV29-1 to TRBJ2-7; 10 bases agree with TRBD2. Germline lookup yields CDR1 SQVTM and CDR2 ANQGSEA. The V segment lost 3 bases and the J segment 0 bases; nucleotides outside the gene matches: 5. CDR3 length equals 15 residues. CDR3 nucleotides: TGCAGCGTTGAGGGACTAGCGCCTGACTCCTACGAGCAGTACTTC. It codes for CSVEGLAPDSYEQYF.

The CDR3 nucleotides are TGTGCCAGCAGCTCCATTTACGAGCAGTACTTC. It yields the protein CASSSIYEQYF. The chain uses TRBV11-2 and TRBJ2-7; D unresolved. CDR1 SGHAT and CDR2 FQNNGV come from the germline V gene. CDR3 length equals 11 residues. V shed 4 bases and J shed 4 bases, with 5 bases lying between them. The full variable domain, completed using reference TRBV11-2 and TRBJ2-7, is EAGVAQSPRYKIIEKRQSVAFWCNPISGHATLYWYQQILGQGPKLLIQFQNNGVVDDSQLPKDRFSAERLKGVDSTLKIQPAKLEDSAVYLCASSSIYEQYFGPGTRLTVT.

The genes are TRBV7-2 and TRBJ1-3, with 8 bases that match TRBD1. J lost 3 bases, V lost 4 bases, and 8 bases had no gene match. This CDR3 has 16 residues. From germline, CDR1 is SGHTA and CDR2 FQGNSA. DNA for the CDR3: TGTGCCAGCAGCTCCACAGGGGGGTTCGGTGGAAACACCATATATTTT. This sequence encodes CASSSTGGFGGNTIYF.

The V and J genes are TRBV28 and TRBJ2-7, with a possible D match to TRBD2 (5 bases). Germline-derived CDR1 and CDR2 are MDHEN and SYDVKM. This CDR3 region has 13 residues. Between the trimmed V and J ends, which lost 6 bases and 4 bases, there was a span of 13 bases. CDR3 in amino acids: CASRPSREYEQYF. DNA of the CDR3: TGTGCCAGCAGACCAAGTAGGGAGTACGAGCAGTACTTC. Together with reference TRBV28 and TRBJ2-7, the CDR3 gives the full variable domain: DVKVTQSSRYLVKRTGEKVFLECVQDMDHENMFWYRQDPGLGLRLIYFSYDVKMKEKGDIPEGYSVSREKKERFSLILESASTNQTSMYLCASRPSREYEQYFGPGTRLTVT.